This TCR beta chain originates from a study of CD8+CD57+ T cells in acquired aplastic anemia. Germline V gene lookup returns CDR1 SNHLY and CDR2 FYNNEI. Trimming took 9 bases from V and 6 from J, leaving 19 bases between them. The CDR3 covers 14 residues. In its sample, this clonotype ranks as medium-sized. Genomic DNA, the template, was used for profiling of the TCR beta VDJ and CDR3. TCRdb re-analysed the reads in MiXCR, keeping a single row per CDR3 protein. The profile covers approximately 45,000 distinct CDR3 sequences, with about three quarters appearing a single time and around 34% taken by the ten largest.

The TCR originated in a human donor in good health, serving as a control. The sequencing input was sorted CD4+, CD8+, or CD8+CD57+ T cells (not recorded which) from PBMCs. The rearrangement links TRBV2 to TRBJ2-3, with D tentatively TRBD2 (7 bases). CDR3 in DNA: TGTGCCAGAACAGGGCCTAGCGGACCCGATACGCAGTATTTT. Protein sequence: CARTGPSGPDTQYF.